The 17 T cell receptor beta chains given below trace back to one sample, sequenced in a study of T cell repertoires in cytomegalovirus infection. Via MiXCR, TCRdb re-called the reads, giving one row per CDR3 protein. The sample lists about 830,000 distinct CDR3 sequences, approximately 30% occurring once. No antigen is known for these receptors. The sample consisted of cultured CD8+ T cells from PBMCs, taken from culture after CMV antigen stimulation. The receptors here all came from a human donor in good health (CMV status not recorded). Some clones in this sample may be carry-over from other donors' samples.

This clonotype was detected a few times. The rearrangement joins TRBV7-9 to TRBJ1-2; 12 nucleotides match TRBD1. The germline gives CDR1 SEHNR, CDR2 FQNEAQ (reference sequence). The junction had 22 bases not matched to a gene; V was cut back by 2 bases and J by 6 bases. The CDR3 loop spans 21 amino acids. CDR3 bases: TGTGCCAGCAGCTTACCCGGGACAGGGGGCTGGTTGACCACCTACACCAATGGCTACACCTTC. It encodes CASSLPGTGGWLTTYTNGYTF.

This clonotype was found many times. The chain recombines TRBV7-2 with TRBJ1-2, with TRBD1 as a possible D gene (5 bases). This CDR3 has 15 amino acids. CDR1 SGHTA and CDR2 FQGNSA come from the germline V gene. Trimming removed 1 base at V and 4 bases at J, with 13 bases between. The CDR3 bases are TGTGCCAGCAGCTTAGTTCCCCGACAGTCCTATGGCTACACCTTC. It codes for CASSLVPRQSYGYTF.

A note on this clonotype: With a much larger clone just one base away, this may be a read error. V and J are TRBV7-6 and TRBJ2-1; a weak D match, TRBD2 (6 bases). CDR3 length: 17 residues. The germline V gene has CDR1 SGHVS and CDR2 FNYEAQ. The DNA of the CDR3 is TGTGCCAGCAGCGTAGCGTGGGCGGGCGGGGCCCACAATGAGCAGTTCTTC. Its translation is CASSVAWAGGAHNEQFF.

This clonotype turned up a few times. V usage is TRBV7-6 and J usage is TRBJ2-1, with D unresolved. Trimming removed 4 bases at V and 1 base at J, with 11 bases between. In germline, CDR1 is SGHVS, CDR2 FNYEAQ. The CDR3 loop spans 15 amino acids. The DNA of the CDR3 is TGTGCCAGCAGCTGGACGGAGACTTCCTACAATGAGCAGTTCTTC. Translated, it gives CASSWTETSYNEQFF.

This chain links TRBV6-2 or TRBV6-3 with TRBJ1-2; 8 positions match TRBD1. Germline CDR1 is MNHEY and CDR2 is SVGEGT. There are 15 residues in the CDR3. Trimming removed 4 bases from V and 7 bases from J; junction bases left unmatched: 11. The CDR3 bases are TGTGCCAGCAGTTGGGCCCCGGGACAGGTCCCTGGCTACACCTTC. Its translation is CASSWAPGQVPGYTF.

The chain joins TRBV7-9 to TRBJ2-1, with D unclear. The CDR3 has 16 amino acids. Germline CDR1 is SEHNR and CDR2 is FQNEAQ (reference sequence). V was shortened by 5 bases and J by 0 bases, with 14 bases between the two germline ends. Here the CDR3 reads CASSHSPVSSYNEQFF. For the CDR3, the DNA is TGTGCCAGCAGCCATTCCCCAGTTAGCTCCTACAATGAGCAGTTCTTC. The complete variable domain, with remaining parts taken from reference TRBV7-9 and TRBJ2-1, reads DTGVSQNPRHKITKRGQNVTFRCDPISEHNRLYWYRQTLGQGPEFLTYFQNEAQLEKSRLLSDRFSAERPKGSFSTLEIQRTEQGDSAMYLCASSHSPVSSYNEQFFGPGTRLTVL.

CDR3 bases: TGTGCCAGCAGCGGGGCGGGCCGCTACAATGAGCAGTTCTTC. Amino acids: CASSGAGRYNEQFF. The V call is TRBV9, the J call TRBJ2-1; the D gene is possibly TRBD2 (5 bases). This CDR3 is 14 amino acids long. From germline, CDR1 is SGDLS and CDR2 YYNGEE. Deletions cut 3 bases from V and 3 bases from J, with 10 bases between.

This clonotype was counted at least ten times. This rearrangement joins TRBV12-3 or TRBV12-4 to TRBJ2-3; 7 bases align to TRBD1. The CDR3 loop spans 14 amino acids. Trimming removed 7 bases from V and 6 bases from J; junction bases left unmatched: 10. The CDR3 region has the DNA TGTGCCAGCAAGCAGGGGGTACGCCAGGATACGCAGTATTTT. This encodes CASKQGVRQDTQYF.

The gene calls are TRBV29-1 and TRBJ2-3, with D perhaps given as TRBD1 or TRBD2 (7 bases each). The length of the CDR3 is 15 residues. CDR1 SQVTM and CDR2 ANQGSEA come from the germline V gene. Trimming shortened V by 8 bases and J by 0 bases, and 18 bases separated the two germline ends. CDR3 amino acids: CSYCGGQPSTDTQYF. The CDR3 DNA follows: TGCAGCTATTGCGGGGGACAGCCTAGCACAGATACGCAGTATTTT.

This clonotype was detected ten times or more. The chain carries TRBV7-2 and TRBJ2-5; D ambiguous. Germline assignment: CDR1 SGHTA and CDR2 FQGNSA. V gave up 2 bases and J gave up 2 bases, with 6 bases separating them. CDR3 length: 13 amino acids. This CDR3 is CASSLNKQETQYF. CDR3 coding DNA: TGTGCCAGCAGCTTAAATAAGCAAGAGACCCAGTACTTC.

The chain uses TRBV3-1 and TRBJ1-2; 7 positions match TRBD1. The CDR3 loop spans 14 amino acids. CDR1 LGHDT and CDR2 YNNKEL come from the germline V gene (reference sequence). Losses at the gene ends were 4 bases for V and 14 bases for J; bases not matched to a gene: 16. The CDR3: CASSLATRRGPETF. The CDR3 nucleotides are TGTGCCAGCAGCCTCGCTACGAGAAGGGGGCCAGAGACCTTC.

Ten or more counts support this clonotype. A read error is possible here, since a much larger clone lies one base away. The CDR3 DNA reads TGTGCCAGCAGCTTAGTACAGAACACTGAAGCTTTCTTT. This encodes CASSLVQNTEAFF. This chain connects TRBV7-8 to TRBJ1-1; D ambiguous. Germline-derived CDR1 and CDR2 are SGHVS and FQNEAQ. The CDR3 spans 13 residues. Trimming took 1 base from V and 1 from J, leaving 4 bases between them. Variable domain in full (rest from reference TRBV7-8 and TRBJ1-1): GAGVSQSPRYKVAKRGQDVALRCDPISGHVSLFWYQQALGQGPEFLTYFQNEAQLDKSGLPSDRFFAERPEGSVSTLKIQRTQQEDSAVYLCASSLVQNTEAFFGQGTRLTVV.

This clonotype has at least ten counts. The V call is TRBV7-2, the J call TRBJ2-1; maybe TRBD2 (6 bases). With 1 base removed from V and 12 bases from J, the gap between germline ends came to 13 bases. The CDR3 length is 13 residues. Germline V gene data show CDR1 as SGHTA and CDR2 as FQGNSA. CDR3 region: CASSLVVGEVQFF. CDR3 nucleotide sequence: TGTGCCAGCAGCTTAGTTGTGGGGGAGGTGCAGTTCTTC.

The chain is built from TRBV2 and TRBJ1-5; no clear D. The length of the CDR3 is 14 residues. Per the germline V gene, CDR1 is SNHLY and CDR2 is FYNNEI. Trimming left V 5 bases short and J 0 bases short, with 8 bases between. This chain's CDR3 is CASSWPASNQPQHF. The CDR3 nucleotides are TGTGCCAGCAGTTGGCCAGCTAGCAATCAGCCCCAGCATTTT.

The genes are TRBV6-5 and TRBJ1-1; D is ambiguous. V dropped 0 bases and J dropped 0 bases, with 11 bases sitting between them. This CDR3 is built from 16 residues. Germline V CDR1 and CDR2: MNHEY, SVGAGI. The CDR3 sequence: CASSYSAVTMNTEAFF. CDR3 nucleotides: TGTGCCAGCAGTTACTCGGCAGTAACGATGAACACTGAAGCTTTCTTT.

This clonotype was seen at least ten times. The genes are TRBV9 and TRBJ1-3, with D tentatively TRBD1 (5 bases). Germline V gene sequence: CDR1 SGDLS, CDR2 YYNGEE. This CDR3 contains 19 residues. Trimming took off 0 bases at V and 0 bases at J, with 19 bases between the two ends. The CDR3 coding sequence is TGTGCCAGCAGCGTAGTTCCCCAGGGAAGCGTCTCCTCTGGAAACACCATATATTTT. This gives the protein CASSVVPQGSVSSGNTIYF. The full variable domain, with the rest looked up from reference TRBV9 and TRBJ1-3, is DSGVTQTPKHLITATGQRVTLRCSPRSGDLSVYWYQQSLDQGLQFLIQYYNGEERAKGNILERFSAQQFPDLHSELNLSSLELGDSALYFCASSVVPQGSVSSGNTIYFGEGSWLTVV.

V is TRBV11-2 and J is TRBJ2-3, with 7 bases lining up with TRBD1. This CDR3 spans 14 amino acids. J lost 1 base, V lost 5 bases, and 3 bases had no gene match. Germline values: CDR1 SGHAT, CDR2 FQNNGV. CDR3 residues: CASSPGTGTDTQYF. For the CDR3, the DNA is TGTGCCAGCAGCCCCGGGACAGGCACAGATACGCAGTATTTT.